This T cell receptor beta chain was sequenced for a study of human T cells and chemical hapten exposure. Time point: patch test 3, about 24 weeks after DPC sensitization. The treatment here: therapeutic diphenylcyclopropenone sensitization with weekly scalp DPC. TCRdb called the RACE reads again in MiXCR, with one record for every CDR3 protein. The table records about 160,000 distinct CDR3 sequences, 28% of them present only once. The J segment lost 4 bases and the V segment lost 5 bases, leaving 6 bases of the junction unmatched. The germline gives CDR1 SGHTA, CDR2 FQGNSA. This CDR3 is built from 15 residues.

Here the sequenced sample was whole blood, taken in connection with sensitization to the hapten diphenylcyclopropenone (DPC). The sequence came from a woman under 30 with alopecia areata. Some clones in this sample may be carry-over from other donors' samples. The chain employs TRBV7-2 and TRBJ2-3, with 10 bases identical to TRBD1. The CDR3 here is CASSRGQGYPDTQYF. The DNA for the CDR3 is TGTGCCAGCAGCAGGGGACAGGGGTATCCAGATACGCAGTATTTT. The complete variable domain, with remaining parts taken from reference TRBV7-2 and TRBJ2-3, reads GAGVSQSPSNKVTEKGKDVELRCDPISGHTALYWYRQSLGQGLEFLIYFQGNSAPDKSGLPSDRFSAERTGGSVSTLTIQRTQQEDSAVYLCASSRGQGYPDTQYFGPGTRLTVL.